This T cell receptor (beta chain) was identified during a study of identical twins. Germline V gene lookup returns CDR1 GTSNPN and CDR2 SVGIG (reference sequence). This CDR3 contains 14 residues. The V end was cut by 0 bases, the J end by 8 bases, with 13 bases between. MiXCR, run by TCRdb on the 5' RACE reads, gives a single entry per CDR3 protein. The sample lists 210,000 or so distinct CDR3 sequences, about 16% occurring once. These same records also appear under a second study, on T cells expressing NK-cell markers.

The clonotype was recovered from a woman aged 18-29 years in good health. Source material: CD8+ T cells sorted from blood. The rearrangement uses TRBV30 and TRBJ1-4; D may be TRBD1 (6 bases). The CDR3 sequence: CAWSVRGGGEKLFF. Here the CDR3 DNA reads TGTGCCTGGAGTGTACGAGGGGGAGGGGAAAAACTGTTTTTT.